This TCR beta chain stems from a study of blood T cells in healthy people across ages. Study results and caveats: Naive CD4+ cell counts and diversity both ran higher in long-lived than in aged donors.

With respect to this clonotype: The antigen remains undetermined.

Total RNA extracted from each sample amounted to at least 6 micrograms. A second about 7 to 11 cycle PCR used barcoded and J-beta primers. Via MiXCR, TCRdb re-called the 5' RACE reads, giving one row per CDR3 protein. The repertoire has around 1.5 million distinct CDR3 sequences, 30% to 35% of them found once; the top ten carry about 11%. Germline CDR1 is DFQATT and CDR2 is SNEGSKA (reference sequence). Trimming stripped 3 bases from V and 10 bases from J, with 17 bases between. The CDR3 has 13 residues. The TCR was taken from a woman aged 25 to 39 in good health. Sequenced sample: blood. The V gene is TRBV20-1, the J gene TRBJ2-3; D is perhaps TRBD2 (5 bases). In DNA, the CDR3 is TGCAGTGCTAGCGCCAGCGGTGGGGATGCGCAGTATTTT. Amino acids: CSASASGGDAQYF.